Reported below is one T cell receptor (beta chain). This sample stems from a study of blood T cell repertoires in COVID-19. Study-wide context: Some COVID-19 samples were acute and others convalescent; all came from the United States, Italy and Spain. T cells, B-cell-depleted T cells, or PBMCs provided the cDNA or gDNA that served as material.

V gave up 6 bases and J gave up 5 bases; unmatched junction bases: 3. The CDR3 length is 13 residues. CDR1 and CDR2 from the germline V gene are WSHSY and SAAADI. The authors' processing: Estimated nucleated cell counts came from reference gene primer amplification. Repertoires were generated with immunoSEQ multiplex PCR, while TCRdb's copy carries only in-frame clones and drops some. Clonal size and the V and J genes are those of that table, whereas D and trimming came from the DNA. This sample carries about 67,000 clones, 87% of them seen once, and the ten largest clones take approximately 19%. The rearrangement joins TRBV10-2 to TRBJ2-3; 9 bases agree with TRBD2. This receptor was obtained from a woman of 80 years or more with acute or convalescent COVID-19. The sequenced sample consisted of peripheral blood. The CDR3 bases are TGCGCCAGCAGGGATAGCGGGGGAGATACGCAGTATTTT. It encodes CASRDSGGDTQYF.